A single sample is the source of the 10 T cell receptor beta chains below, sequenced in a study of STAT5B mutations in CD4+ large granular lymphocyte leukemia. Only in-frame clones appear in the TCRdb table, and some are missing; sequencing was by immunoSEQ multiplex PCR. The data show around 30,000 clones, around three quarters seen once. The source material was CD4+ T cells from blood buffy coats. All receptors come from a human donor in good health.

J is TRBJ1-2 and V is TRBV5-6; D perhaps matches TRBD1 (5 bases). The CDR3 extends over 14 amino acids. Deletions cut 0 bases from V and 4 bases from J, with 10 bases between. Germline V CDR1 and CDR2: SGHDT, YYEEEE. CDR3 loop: CASSLAQGVYGYTF. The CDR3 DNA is TGTGCCAGCAGCTTGGCGCAGGGAGTCTATGGCTACACCTTC.

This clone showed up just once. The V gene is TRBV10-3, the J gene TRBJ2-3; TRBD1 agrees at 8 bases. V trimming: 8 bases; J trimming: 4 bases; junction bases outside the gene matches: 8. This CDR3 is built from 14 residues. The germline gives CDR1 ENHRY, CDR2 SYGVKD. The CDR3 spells CAIAGQGGADTQYF. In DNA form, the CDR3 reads TGTGCCATCGCCGGACAGGGAGGAGCAGATACGCAGTATTTT.

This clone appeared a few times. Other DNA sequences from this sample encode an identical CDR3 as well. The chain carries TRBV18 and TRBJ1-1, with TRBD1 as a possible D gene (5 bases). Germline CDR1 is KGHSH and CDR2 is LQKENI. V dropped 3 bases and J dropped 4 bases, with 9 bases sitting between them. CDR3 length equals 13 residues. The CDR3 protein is CASSPSGGTEAFF. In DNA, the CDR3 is TGTGCCAGCTCACCCTCCGGGGGCACTGAAGCTTTCTTT.

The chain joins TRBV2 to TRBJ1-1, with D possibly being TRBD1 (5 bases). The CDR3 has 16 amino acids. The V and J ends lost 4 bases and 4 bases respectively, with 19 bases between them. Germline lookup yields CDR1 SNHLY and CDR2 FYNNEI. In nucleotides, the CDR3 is TGTGCCAGCAGTGGGGGGTATTCGTCTGGGGTCACTGAAGCTTTCTTT. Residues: CASSGGYSSGVTEAFF.

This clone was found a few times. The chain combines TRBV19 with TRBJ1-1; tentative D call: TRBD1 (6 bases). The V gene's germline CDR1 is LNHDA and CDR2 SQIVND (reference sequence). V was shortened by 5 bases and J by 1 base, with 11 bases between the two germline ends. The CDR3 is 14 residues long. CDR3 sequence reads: CASSSLTGNTEAFF. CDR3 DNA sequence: TGTGCCAGTAGTTCCCTGACAGGGAACACTGAAGCTTTCTTT.

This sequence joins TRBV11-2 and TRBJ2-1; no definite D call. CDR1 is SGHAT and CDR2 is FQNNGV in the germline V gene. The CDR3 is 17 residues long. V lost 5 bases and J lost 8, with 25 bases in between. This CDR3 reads CASSPRSAKANRDEQFF. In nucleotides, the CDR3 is TGTGCCAGCAGCCCCCGTTCGGCAAAAGCCAATCGCGATGAGCAGTTCTTC. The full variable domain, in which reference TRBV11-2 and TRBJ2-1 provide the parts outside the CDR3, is EAGVAQSPRYKIIEKRQSVAFWCNPISGHATLYWYQQILGQGPKLLIQFQNNGVVDDSQLPKDRFSAERLKGVDSTLKIQPAKLEDSAVYLCASSPRSAKANRDEQFFGPGTRLTVL.

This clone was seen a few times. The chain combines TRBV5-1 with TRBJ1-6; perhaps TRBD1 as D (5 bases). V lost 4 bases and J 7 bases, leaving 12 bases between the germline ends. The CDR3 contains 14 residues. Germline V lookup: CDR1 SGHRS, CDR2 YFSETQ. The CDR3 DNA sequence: TGCGCCAGCAGCACGTTAGGGGCAAATTCACCCCTCCACTTT. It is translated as CASSTLGANSPLHF.

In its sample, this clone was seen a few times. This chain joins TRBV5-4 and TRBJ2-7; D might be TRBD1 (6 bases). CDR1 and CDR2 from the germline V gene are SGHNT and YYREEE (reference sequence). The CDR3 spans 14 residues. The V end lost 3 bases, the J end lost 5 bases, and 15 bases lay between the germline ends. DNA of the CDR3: TGTGCCAGCAGCTCTAAGGGGGTGGTGAACGAGCAGTACTTC. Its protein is CASSSKGVVNEQYF. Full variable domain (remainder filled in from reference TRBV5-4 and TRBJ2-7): ETGVTQSPTHLIKTRGQQVTLRCSSQSGHNTVSWYQQALGQGPQFIFQYYREEENGRGNFPPRFSGLQFPNYSSELNVNALELDDSALYLCASSSKGVVNEQYFGPGTRLTVT.

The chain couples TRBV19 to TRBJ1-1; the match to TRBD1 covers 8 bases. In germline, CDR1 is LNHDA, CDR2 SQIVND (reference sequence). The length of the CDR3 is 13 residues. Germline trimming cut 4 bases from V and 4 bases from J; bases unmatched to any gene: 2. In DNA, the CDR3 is TGTGCCAGTAGTAACACAGGGGGCACTGAAGCTTTCTTT. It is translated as CASSNTGGTEAFF. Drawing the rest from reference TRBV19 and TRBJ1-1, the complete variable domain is DGGITQSPKYLFRKEGQNVTLSCEQNLNHDAMYWYRQDPGQGLRLIYYSQIVNDFQKGDIAEGYSVSREKKESFPLTVTSAQKNPTAFYLCASSNTGGTEAFFGQGTRLTVV.

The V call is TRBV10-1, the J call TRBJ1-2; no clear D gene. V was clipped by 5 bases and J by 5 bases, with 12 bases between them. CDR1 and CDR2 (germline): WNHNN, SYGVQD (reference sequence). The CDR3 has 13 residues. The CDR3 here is CASSLSGSYGYTF. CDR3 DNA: TGCGCCAGCAGTCTGTCGGGGTCGTATGGCTACACCTTC.